This note documents a single T cell receptor (beta chain) sequence. This clonotype was counted ten times or more. Its binding antigen is unknown. No clone much larger than this one lies a single base away; base qualities are absent. The protocol used for the library was RACE. Sequencing instrument: NextSeq 500. During library preparation, unique molecular identifiers were attached to individual cDNA molecules so that TCRs could be counted quantitatively and reproducibly. For every blood RNA sample, sequencing covered both the TCR alpha and TCR beta chains. Regarding the original processing steps: Samples had a median of roughly 91,000 TCRs, with a range from about 20,000 to 690,600. V, J and CDR3 annotation of the TCR reads was performed with the Decombinator software suite. For PS versus PT1 abundance plots, all samples were subsampled to the same number of TCRs (28,000). TCRs were defined as expanded if absent before sensitization and observed at least eight times at the 2-week time point. The raw public data were reprocessed by TCRdb itself: fastp quality trimming at Q25, MiXCR clonotype calling, in-frame beta chains only. A single entry per CDR3 protein holds the most common genes and DNA from its merged rows. The V and J calls shown here were made by TCRdb, not taken from the authors' results. The sample table holds about 89,000 distinct CDR3 sequences, of which 10% to 15% were seen once. Jointly, the top ten make up approximately 5% of the sample.

This sample was included in a study of human T cells and chemical hapten exposure (dated by TCRdb to the early 2020s). Broadly, across the study: For sensitization, 2% DPC in acetone was applied to a 2 cm by 2 cm area of upper inner arm skin. Throughout the study period of 20 to 25 weeks, patients also received therapeutic DPC doses to the scalp every week. Patch testing on the upper back used Finn chambers containing 0.01% DPC, with scoring done after 6 days according to International Contact Dermatitis Research Group standards. Alopecia areata with under or over 50% scalp involvement, alopecia totalis and alopecia universalis were represented in the patient cohort, which was mostly female. Libraries were pooled for sequencing, and per-sample TCR yields varied mainly because of small differences in library volumes within the pool. The study tracked peripheral blood TCR repertoire changes in vivo during primary and secondary sensitization to the hapten diphenylcyclopropenone (DPC) in alopecia patients. Blood was sampled from patients pre-sensitization (week 0) and at 2, 6 and about 24 weeks after DPC sensitization. Blood for TCR sequencing was provided by twenty-nine alopecia patients at one to four time points (pre-sensitization, 2, 6 and 24 weeks).

The germline V and J ends show losses of 4 bases and 4 bases respectively, and no gene match explains 5 bases of the junction. The germline V gene encodes CDR1 MRHNA and CDR2 SNTAGT. CDR3 length: 14 amino acids, cysteine to phenylalanine. Solely the CDR3 DNA is kept, with 42 bases framed from the first base. In light of the paper, this sample's time point label describes: patch test 3, about 24 weeks after DPC sensitization. The treatment or condition label on this specimen signifies: therapeutic diphenylcyclopropenone sensitization with weekly scalp DPC. Blood at each patch-test visit was drawn before the patch test was applied. Patients were considered eligible if aged 18 to 70, diagnosed with alopecia and deemed suitable for DPC therapy, and patients were excluded if pregnant. Total RNA was extracted from unfractionated whole blood collected in Tempus Blood RNA tubes. Study-wide conclusions, independent of this receptor: Compared with pre-sensitization or healthy control sets, expanded TCRs formed significantly more large CDR3 similarity clusters, which is consistent with antigen-driven responses. A positive correlation was found between the number of PT1 expanded TCRs and patch test score, with significance reached at thresholds 8, 16 and 32 but not 4. DPC sensitization did not change the number of TCRs with a frequency above 1 in 1000, and there was no evidence of changes in global repertoire structure. Repeated subsampling changed both the strength of the expansion versus patch-test correlation and the threshold at which that correlation became significant. Because all patients had alopecia, a presumed autoimmune disease, the immune response of the patients might differ from that of healthy individuals.

The input for sequencing was whole blood, taken in connection with sensitization to the hapten diphenylcyclopropenone (DPC). The rearrangement joined TRBV6-4 to TRBJ1-2; 8 junctional bases match TRBD1. This sequence was found in a woman between 45 and 65 years old with alopecia areata. Some clones in this sample may be carry-over from other donors' samples. The CDR3: CASSVGTGAYGYTF. The sequence in DNA is TGTGCCAGCAGTGTCGGGACAGGAGCCTATGGCTACACCTTC.